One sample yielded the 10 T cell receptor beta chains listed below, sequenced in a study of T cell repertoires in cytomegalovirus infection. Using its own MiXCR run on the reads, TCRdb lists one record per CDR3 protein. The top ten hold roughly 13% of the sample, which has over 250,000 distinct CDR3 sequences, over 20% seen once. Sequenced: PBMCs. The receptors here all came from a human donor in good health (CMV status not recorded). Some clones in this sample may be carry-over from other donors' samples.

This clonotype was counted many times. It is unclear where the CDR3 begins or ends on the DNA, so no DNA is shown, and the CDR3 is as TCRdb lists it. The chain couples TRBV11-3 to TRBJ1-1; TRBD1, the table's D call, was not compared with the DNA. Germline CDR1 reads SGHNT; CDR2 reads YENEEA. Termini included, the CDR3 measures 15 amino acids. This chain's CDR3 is CASSFGPGGPNEAFF.

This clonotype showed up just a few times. This CDR3 reads CASSQRAGSLGYTF. The DNA of the CDR3 is TGTGCCAGCAGCCAACGTGCAGGGTCGTTGGGCTACACCTTC. The V gene is TRBV14, the J gene TRBJ1-2; tentative D call: TRBD1 (5 bases). The V and J ends lost 2 bases and 8 bases respectively, with 15 bases between them. CDR3 length equals 14 residues. Looked up from germline, CDR1 is SGHDN and CDR2 is FVKESK.

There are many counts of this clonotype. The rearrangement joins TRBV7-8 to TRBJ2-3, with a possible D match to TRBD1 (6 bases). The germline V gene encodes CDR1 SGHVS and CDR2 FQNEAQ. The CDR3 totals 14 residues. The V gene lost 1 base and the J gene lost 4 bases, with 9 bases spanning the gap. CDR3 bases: TGTGCCAGCAGCTTAGACAGGGTAGCAGATACGCAGTATTTT. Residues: CASSLDRVADTQYF.

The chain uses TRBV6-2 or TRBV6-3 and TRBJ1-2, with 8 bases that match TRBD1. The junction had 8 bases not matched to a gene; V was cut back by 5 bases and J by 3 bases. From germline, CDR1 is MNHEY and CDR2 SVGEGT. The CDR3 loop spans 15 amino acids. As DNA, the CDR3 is TGTGCCAGCAGTCCACCGACAGGGGACCACTATGGCTACACCTTC. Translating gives CASSPPTGDHYGYTF.

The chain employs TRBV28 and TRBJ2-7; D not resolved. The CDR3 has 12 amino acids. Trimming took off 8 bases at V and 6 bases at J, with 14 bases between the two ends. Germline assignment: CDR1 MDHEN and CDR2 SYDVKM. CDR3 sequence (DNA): TGTGCCAGCTTGACTGGCCCTCGCGAGCAGTACTTC. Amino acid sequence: CASLTGPREQYF.

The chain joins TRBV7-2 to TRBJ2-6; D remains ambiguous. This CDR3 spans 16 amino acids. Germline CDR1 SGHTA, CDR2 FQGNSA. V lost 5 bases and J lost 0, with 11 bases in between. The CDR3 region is CASSKDASSGANVLTF. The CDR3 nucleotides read TGTGCCAGCAGCAAAGACGCCAGCTCTGGGGCCAACGTCCTGACTTTC.

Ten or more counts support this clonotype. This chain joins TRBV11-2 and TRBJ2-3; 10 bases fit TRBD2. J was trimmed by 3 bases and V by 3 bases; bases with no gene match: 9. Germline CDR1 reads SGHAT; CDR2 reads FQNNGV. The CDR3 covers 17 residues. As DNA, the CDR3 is TGTGCCAGCAGCTTTAGGAGCGGGAGGGCCGATACAGATACGCAGTATTTT. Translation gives CASSFRSGRADTDTQYF.

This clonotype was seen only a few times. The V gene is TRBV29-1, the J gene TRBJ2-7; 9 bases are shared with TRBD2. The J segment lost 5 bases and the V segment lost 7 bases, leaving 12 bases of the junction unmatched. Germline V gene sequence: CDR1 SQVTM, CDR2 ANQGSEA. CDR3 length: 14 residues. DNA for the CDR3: TGCAGCGCTGGACCATCTAGCGGGACCGACGAGCAGTACTTC. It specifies CSAGPSSGTDEQYF.

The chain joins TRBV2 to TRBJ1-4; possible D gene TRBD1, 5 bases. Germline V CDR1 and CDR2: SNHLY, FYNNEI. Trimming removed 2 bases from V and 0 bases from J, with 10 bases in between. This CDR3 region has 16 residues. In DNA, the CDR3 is TGTGCCAGCAGTGAACAGGGACTAACAACTAATGAAAAACTGTTTTTT. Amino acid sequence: CASSEQGLTTNEKLFF.

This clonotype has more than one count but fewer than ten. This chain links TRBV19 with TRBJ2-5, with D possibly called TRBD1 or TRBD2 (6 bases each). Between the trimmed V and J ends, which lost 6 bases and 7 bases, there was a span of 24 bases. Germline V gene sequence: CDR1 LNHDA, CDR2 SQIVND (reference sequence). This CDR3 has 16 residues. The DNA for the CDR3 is TGTGCCAGTAGCGCCTCACAGGGAGGTCGAGTCGCGACCCAGTACTTC. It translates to CASSASQGGRVATQYF.